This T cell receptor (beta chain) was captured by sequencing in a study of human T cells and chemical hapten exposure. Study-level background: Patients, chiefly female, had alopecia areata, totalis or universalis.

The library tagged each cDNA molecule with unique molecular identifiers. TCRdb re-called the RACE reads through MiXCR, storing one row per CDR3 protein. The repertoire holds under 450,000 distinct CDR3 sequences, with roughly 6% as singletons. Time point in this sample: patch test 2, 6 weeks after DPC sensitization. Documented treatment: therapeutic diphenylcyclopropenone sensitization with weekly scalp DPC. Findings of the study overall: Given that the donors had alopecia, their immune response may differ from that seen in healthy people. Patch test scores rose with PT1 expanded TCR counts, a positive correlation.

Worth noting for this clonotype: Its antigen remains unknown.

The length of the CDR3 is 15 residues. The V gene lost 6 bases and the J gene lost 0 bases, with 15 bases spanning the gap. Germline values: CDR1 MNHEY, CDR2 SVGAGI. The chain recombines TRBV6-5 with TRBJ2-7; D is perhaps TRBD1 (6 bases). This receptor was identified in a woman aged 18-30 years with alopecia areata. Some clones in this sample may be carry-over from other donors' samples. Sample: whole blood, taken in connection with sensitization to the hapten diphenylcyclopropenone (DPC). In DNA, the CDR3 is TGTGCCAGCAGCCGTCCCGGGACATCCTCCTACGAGCAGTACTTC. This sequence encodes CASSRPGTSSYEQYF.